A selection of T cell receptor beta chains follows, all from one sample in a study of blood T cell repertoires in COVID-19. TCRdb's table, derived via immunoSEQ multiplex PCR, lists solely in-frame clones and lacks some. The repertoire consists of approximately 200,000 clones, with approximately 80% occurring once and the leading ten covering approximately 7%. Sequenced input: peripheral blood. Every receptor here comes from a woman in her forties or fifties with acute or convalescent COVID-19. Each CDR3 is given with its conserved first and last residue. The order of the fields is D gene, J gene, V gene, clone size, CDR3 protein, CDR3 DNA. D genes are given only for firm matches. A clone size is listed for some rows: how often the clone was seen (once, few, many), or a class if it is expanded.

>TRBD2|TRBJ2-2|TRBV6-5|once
CASKKTSATGELFF
TGTGCCAGCAAGAAGACTAGCGCCACCGGGGAGCTGTTTTTT
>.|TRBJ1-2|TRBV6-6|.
CASSYSDGRDNYGYTF
TGTGCCAGCAGTTACTCGGATGGCAGGGATAACTATGGCTACACCTTC
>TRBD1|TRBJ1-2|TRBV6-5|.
CASSYSVTGNYGYTF
TGTGCCAGCAGTTACTCGGTGACAGGGAACTATGGCTACACCTTC
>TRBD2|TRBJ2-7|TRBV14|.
CASSLAGANEQYF
TGTGCCAGCAGCTTAGCGGGAGCAAACGAGCAGTACTTC
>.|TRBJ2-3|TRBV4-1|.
CASSQRELVTDTQYF
TGCGCCAGCAGCCAGAGGGAACTAGTGACAGATACGCAGTATTTT
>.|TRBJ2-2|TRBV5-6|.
CASRRWAGGIGTGELFF
TGTGCCAGCAGACGTTGGGCGGGCGGGATCGGCACCGGGGAGCTGTTTTTT
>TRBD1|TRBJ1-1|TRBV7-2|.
CASSSAGGRAFF
TGTGCCAGCAGCTCAGCAGGGGGCCGAGCTTTCTTT
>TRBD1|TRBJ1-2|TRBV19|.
CASSPRTGLGYGYTF
TGTGCCAGTAGTCCTCGGACAGGGTTGGGCTATGGCTACACCTTC
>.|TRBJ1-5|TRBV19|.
CASNLAGTSNQPQHF
TGTGCCAGTAATCTGGCGGGGACTAGCAATCAGCCCCAGCATTTT
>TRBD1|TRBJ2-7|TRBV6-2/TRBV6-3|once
CASSAMGQGAREQYF
TGTGCCAGCAGTGCCATGGGACAGGGGGCCCGCGAGCAGTACTTC
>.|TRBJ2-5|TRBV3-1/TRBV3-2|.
CASSQVGTGRETQYF
TGTGCCAGCAGCCAAGTCGGGACTGGCAGAGAGACCCAGTACTTC
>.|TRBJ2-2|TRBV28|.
CASSSYNRGTGELFF
TGTGCCAGCAGTTCGTATAACCGGGGCACCGGGGAGCTGTTTTTT
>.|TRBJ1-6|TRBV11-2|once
CASSAFGQSPLHF
TGTGCCAGCAGCGCCTTTGGGCAATCACCCCTCCACTTT
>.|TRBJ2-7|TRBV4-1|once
CASSLLRPAGTSSYEQYF
TGCGCCAGCAGCCTACTACGGCCCGCCGGGACAAGTTCCTACGAGCAGTACTTC
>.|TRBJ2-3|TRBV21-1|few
CASSKFPRDRGSDTQYF
TGTGCCAGCAGCAAATTTCCCCGGGACAGGGGATCAGATACGCAGTATTTT
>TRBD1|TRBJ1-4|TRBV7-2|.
CASSRQGGTNEKLFF
TGTGCCAGCAGTCGACAGGGGGGAACTAATGAAAAACTGTTTTTT
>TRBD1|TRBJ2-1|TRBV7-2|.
CASRLGTGSYNEQFF
TGTGCCAGCAGATTAGGGACAGGGTCCTACAATGAGCAGTTCTTC
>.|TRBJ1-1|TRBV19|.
CASSYSRGTEAFF
TGTGCCAGTAGCTACTCCAGGGGCACTGAAGCTTTCTTT
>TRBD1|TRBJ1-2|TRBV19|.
CASSPGNRGGYGYTF
TGTGCCAGTAGTCCAGGGAACAGGGGAGGCTATGGCTACACCTTC
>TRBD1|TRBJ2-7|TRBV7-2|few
CASSFGQGDFDEQYF
TGTGCCAGCAGCTTCGGACAGGGGGACTTCGACGAGCAGTACTTC
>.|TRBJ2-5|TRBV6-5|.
CASSSGATQYF
TGTGCCAGCAGTTCAGGGGCGACCCAGTACTTC
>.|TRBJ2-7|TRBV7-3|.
CASSLSMGGSYEQYF
TGTGCCAGCAGCTTATCCATGGGGGGCTCCTACGAGCAGTACTTC
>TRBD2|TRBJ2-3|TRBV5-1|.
CASNPAGGRVPDTQYF
TGCGCCAGCAACCCAGCGGGGGGGCGTGTCCCAGATACGCAGTATTTT
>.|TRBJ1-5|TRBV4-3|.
CASSQGPYQPQHF
TGCGCCAGCAGCCAAGGTCCATATCAGCCCCAGCATTTT
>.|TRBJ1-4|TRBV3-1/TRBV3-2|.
CASSQEISRVKLFF
TGTGCCAGCAGCCAAGAAATTTCGCGCGTGAAACTGTTTTTT
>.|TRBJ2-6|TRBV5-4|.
CAAASDRLSGANVLTF
TGTGCCGCCGCCTCGGACAGACTCTCTGGGGCCAACGTCCTGACTTTC